This TCR beta chain emerged from a study of T cell responses to AZD1222 COVID-19 vaccine (dated by TCRdb to 2020 to 2022). Some background on the complete study: TCR sequencing was performed for roughly 250 trial participants, of whom approximately 200 were given two doses of AZD1222 and some 26 were given two doses of MenACWY control vaccine. Trial participants were enrolled by age into 18-55, 56-69 and 70-plus year subgroups, with 148, 28 and 57 TCR-sequenced participants respectively.

About this clone: Its cognate antigen has yet to be identified. No base quality information exists; no much larger clone differs at one position.

The CDR3 regions of human TCRbeta chains were subjected to immunosequencing. Regarding the original processing steps: Repertoire TCRs were checked for matches against a reference library of SARS-CoV-2-specific TCRs that had been generated using the MIRA antigen-specificity platform. Breadth meant the fraction of unique TCRs that were SARS-CoV-2-associated, whereas depth meant the fraction of total T cells that were SARS-CoV-2-associated. Each spike-specific TCR was assigned to its reactive spike region and to a CD4 or CD8 class using the MIRA data. Log10-transformed breadth and depth values were compared by one-way ANOVA with Sidak's multiple comparisons tests. The clones in this table, taken by TCRdb from immuneACCESS, are in-frame only. Not every clone is retained; where verified, under half of the shortfall comes from an unresolved V gene, and the cause of the rest is unknown. V and J calls and clone size are those listed in that table; D and trimming were worked out from the DNA. For this sample the table gives 100,000 to 150,000 clones, of which 80% to 90% were detected only once. Of the sample, around 19% falls within the top ten clones.

Results the study describes overall, beyond this receptor: The whole spike protein was spanned by vaccine-associated CD4 TCRs, and dominant responses were seen in regions 160-218 and 743-854. Most participants were white British and females outnumbered males, and the authors suggested that clonal diversity may have been underestimated. Only a handful of AZD1222 recipients were SARS-CoV-2 seropositive at baseline, limiting conclusions about previously exposed vaccinees. Nearly half of unique spike-specific TCRs reportedly recognized epitopes outside regions mutated in the B.1.351 and B.1.1.7 variants. The 56-69-year group was small, and its depth increase did not reach significance, likely because of low power. No day 14 peak-response samples were available, so repertoires were characterized only after the peak T cell response. After two AZD1222 doses, spike-specific TCR breadth and depth were significantly higher than at day 0 and than in MenACWY recipients.

Per the publication, the time point label means: baseline before first vaccination. The treatment or condition label for this specimen denotes: meningococcal conjugate vaccine given as trial control. Vaccinee samples came from UK trials COV001 and COV002, including a single-blind randomized controlled phase 2/3 trial of AZD1222 (ChAdOx1 nCoV-19) in healthy adults. For TCRbeta chain sequencing, PBMC samples from trial participants were taken at day 0 and at day 28 after the second dose. The germline V gene (reference sequence) gives CDR1 as SGHNT and CDR2 as YYREEE. From the cysteine through the phenylalanine, the CDR3 covers 15 amino acids. The only DNA kept is the CDR3, 45 bases in frame from the first base. Trimming removed 5 bases from V and 2 bases from J; the gene matches leave 10 bases unexplained.

The clonotype comes from an adult in good health. Sequenced here: peripheral blood, sampled on day 0 of MenACWY control vaccination. The chain was built from TRBV5-4 and TRBJ2-7; a stretch of 7 junction bases matches TRBD1. DNA sequence: TGTGCCAGCAGTTCGGACAGGAAGGGCCCCTACGAGCAGTACTTC. This codes for CASSSDRKGPYEQYF.